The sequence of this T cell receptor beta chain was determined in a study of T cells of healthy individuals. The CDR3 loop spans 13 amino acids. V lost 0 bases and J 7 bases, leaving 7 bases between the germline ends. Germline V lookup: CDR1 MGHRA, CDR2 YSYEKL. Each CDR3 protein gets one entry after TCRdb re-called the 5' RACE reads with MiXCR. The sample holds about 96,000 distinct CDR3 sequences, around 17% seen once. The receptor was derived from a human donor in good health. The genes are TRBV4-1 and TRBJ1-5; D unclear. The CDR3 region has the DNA TGCGCCAGCAGCCAAGATGAATGGCAGCCCCAGCATTTT. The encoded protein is CASSQDEWQPQHF.